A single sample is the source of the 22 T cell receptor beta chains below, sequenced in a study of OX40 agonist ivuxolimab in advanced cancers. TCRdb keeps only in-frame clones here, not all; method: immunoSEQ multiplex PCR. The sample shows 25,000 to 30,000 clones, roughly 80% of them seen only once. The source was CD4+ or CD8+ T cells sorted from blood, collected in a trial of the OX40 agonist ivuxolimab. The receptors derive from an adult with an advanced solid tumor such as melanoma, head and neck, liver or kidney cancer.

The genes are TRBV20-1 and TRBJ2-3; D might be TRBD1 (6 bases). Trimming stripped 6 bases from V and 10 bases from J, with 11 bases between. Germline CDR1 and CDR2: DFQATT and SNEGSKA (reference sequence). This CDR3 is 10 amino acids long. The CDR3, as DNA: TGCAGTGCAGGGGGAGAGGCGCAGTATTTT. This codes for CSAGGEAQYF.

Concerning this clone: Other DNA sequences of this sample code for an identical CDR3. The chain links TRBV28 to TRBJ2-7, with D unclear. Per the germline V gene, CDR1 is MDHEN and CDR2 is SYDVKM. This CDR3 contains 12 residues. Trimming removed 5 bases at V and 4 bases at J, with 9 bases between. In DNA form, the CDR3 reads TGTGCCAGCAGTATCCTCTCTTACGAGCAGTACTTC. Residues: CASSILSYEQYF. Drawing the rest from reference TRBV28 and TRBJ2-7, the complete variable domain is DVKVTQSSRYLVKRTGEKVFLECVQDMDHENMFWYRQDPGLGLRLIYFSYDVKMKEKGDIPEGYSVSREKKERFSLILESASTNQTSMYLCASSILSYEQYFGPGTRLTVT.

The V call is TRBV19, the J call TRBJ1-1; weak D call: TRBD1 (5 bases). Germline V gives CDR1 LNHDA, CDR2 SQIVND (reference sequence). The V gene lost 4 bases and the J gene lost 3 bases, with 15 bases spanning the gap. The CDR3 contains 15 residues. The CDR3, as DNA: TGTGCCAGTAGTACAATACAGGCGGTGGACACTGAAGCTTTCTTT. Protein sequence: CASSTIQAVDTEAFF.

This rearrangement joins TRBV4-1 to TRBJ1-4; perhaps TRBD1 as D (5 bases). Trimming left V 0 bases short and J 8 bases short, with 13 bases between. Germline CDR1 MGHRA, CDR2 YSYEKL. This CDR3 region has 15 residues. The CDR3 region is CASSQEMGGVEKLFF. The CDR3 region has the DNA TGCGCCAGCAGCCAAGAGATGGGAGGGGTCGAAAAACTGTTTTTT.

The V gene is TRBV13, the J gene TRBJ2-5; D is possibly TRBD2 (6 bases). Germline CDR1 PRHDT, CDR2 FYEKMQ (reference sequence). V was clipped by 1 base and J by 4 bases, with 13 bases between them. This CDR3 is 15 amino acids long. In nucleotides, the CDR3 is TGTGCCAGCAGCTTAGACGGGAGTGGTGGAGAGACCCAGTACTTC. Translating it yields CASSLDGSGGETQYF.

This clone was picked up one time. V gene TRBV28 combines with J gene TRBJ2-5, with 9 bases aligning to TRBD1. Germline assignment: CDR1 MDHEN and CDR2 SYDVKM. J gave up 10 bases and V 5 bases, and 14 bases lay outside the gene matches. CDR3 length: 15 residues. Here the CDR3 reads CASSRPDRGVLDQYF. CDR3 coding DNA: TGTGCCAGCAGTCGCCCGGACAGGGGCGTACTAGACCAGTACTTC. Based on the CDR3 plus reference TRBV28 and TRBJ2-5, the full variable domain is DVKVTQSSRYLVKRTGEKVFLECVQDMDHENMFWYRQDPGLGLRLIYFSYDVKMKEKGDIPEGYSVSREKKERFSLILESASTNQTSMYLCASSRPDRGVLDQYFGPGTRLLVL.

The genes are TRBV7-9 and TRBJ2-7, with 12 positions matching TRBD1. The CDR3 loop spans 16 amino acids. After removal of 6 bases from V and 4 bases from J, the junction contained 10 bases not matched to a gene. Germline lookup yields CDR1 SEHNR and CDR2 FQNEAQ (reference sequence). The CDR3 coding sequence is TGTGCCAGCAGTTTTCCCGGGACAGGGGGCGTATACGAGCAGTACTTC. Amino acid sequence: CASSFPGTGGVYEQYF. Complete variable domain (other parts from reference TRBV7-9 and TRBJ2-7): DTGVSQNPRHKITKRGQNVTFRCDPISEHNRLYWYRQTLGQGPEFLTYFQNEAQLEKSRLLSDRFSAERPKGSFSTLEIQRTEQGDSAMYLCASSFPGTGGVYEQYFGPGTRLTVT.

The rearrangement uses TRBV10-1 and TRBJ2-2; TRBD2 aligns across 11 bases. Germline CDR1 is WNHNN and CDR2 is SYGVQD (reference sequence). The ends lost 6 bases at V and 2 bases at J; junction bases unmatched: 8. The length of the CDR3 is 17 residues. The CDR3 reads CASSPLGLADNTGELFF. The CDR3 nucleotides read TGCGCCAGCAGCCCTCTGGGACTAGCGGATAACACCGGGGAGCTGTTTTTT.

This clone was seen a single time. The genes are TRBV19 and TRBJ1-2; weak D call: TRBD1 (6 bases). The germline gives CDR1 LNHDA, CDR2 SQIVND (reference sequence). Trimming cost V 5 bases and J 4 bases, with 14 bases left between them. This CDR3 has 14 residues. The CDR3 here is CASSSSIGGYGYTF. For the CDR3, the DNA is TGTGCCAGTAGTTCCTCTATAGGGGGCTATGGCTACACCTTC.

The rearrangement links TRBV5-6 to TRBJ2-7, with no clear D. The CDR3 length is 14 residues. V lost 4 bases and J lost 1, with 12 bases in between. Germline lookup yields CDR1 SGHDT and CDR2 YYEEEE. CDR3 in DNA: TGTGCCAGCAGCCTTTACACCGATTCCTACGAGCAGTACTTC. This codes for CASSLYTDSYEQYF. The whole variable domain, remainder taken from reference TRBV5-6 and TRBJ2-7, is DAGVTQSPTHLIKTRGQQVTLRCSPKSGHDTVSWYQQALGQGPQFIFQYYEEEERQRGNFPDRFSGHQFPNYSSELNVNALLLGDSALYLCASSLYTDSYEQYFGPGTRLTVT.

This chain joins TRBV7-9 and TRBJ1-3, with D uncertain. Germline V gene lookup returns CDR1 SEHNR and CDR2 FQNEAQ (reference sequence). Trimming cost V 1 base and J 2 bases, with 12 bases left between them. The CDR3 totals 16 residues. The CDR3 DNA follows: TGTGCCAGCAGCTTAGAATCGATCCCAGCTGGAAACACCATATATTTT. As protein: CASSLESIPAGNTIYF.

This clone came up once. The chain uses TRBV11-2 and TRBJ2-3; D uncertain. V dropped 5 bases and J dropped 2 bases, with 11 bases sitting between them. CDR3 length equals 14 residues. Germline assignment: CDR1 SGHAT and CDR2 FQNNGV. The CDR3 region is CASSSSGSTDTQYF. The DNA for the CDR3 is TGTGCCAGCAGCAGTTCGGGCTCCACAGATACGCAGTATTTT.

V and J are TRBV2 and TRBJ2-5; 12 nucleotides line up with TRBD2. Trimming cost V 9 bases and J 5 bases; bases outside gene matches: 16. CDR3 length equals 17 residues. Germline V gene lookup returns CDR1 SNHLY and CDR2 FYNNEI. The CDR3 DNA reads TGTGCCAGAGAGGACAAAGGACTAGCGGGAAGGAGGGAGACCCAGTACTTC. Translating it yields CAREDKGLAGRRETQYF.

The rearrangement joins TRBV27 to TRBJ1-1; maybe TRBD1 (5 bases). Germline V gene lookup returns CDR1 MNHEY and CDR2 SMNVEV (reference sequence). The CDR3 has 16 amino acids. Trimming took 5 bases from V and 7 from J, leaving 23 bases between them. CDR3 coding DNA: TGTGCCAGCAGTCCGGGACCGGCGGTGGGTGTTAATGAAGCTTTCTTT. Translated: CASSPGPAVGVNEAFF.

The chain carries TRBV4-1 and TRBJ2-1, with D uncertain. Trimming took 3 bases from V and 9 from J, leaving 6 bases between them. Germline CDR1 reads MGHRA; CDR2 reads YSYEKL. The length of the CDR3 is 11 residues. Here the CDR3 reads CASSHSGEQFF. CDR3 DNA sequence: TGCGCCAGCAGCCATTCGGGTGAGCAGTTCTTC.

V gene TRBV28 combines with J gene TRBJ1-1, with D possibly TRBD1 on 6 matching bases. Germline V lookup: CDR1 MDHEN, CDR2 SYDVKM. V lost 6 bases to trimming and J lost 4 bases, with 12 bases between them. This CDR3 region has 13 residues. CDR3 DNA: TGTGCCAGCAGCCCGGACAGACTCACTGAAGCTTTCTTT. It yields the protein CASSPDRLTEAFF.

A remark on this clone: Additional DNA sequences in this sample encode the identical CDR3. The CDR3: CASSGLAGGNEQFF. CDR3 DNA: TGTGCCAGCAGTGGACTAGCGGGAGGGAATGAGCAGTTCTTC. The chain uses TRBV6-4 and TRBJ2-1; the match to TRBD2 covers 14 bases. J lost 7 bases, V lost 4 bases, and 0 bases had no gene match. This CDR3 contains 14 residues. Germline CDR1 and CDR2: MRHNA and SNTAGT.

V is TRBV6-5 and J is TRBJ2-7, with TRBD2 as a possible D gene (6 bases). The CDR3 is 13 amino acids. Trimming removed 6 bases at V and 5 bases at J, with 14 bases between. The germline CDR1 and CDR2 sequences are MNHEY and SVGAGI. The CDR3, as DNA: TGTGCCAGCAGCTCAGGGAGGTCCAACGAGCAGTACTTC. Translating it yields CASSSGRSNEQYF.

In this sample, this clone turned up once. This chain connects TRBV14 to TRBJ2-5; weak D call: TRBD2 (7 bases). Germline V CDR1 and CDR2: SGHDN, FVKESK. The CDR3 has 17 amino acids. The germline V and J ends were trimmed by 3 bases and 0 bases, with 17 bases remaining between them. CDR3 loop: CASSQYREGGYQETQYF. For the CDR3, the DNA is TGTGCCAGCAGCCAGTACAGGGAGGGGGGCTACCAAGAGACCCAGTACTTC. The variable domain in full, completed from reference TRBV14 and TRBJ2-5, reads EAGVTQFPSHSVIEKGQTVTLRCDPISGHDNLYWYRRVMGKEIKFLLHFVKESKQDESGMPNNRFLAERTGGTYSTLKVQPAELEDSGVYFCASSQYREGGYQETQYFGPGTRLLVL.

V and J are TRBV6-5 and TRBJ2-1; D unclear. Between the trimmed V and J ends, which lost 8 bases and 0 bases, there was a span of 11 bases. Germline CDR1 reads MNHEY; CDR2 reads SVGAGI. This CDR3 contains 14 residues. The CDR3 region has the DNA TGTGCCAGCGGGGTCGGTAGCTCCTACAATGAGCAGTTCTTC. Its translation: CASGVGSSYNEQFF.

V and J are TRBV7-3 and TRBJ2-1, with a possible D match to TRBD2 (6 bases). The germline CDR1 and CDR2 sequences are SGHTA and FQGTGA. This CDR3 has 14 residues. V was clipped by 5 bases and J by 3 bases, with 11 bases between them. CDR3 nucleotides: TGTGCCAGCAGCGACGGGGGAATCTACAATGAGCAGTTCTTC. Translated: CASSDGGIYNEQFF.

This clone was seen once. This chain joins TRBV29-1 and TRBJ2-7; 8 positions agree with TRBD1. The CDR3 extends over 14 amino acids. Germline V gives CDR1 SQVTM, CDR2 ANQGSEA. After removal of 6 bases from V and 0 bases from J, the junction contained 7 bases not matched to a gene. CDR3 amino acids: CSVCRQGPSYEQYF. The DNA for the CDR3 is TGCAGCGTCTGCAGACAGGGGCCCTCCTACGAGCAGTACTTC.